The next 27 T cell receptor beta chains were all read from a single sample in a study of OX40 agonist ivuxolimab in advanced cancers. Clones were read by immunoSEQ multiplex PCR, and TCRdb kept only the in-frame ones, dropping some. The profile shows tens of thousands of clones, approximately 80% of them singletons. This sample comprised CD4+ or CD8+ T cells sorted from blood, obtained in a trial of the OX40 agonist ivuxolimab. These receptors originate from an adult with an advanced solid tumor such as melanoma, head and neck, liver or kidney cancer.

The chain combines TRBV6-5 with TRBJ2-5, with 11 bases lining up with TRBD2. Germline CDR1 and CDR2: MNHEY and SVGAGI. This CDR3 is built from 16 residues. Trimming removed 2 bases from V and 11 bases from J; junction bases left unmatched: 13. The CDR3 protein is CASSYGVAGGNKEQYF. The CDR3 DNA follows: TGTGCCAGCAGTTACGGGGTAGCGGGAGGGAACAAGGAGCAGTACTTC.

This clone is categorized as medium-sized. V gene TRBV6-5 combines with J gene TRBJ1-5, with 7 nucleotides matching TRBD1. The CDR3 spans 14 residues. J was trimmed by 7 bases and V by 4 bases; bases with no gene match: 7. The germline gives CDR1 MNHEY, CDR2 SVGAGI. CDR3 coding DNA: TGTGCCAGCAGTTTGACAGGGCGAGGGCAGCCCCAGCATTTT. Its translation: CASSLTGRGQPQHF.

J is TRBJ1-1 and V is TRBV19; D uncertain. V lost 4 bases and J 7 bases, leaving 10 bases between the germline ends. Per germline, CDR1 LNHDA and CDR2 SQIVND (reference sequence). The CDR3 extends over 12 amino acids. The CDR3 loop reads CASSTGISEAFF. The CDR3 DNA reads as TGTGCCAGTAGTACCGGGATTAGTGAAGCTTTCTTT.

This chain links TRBV7-3 with TRBJ1-5; D is unclear. Germline lookup yields CDR1 SGHTA and CDR2 FQGTGA. The CDR3 loop spans 15 amino acids. V gave up 2 bases and J gave up 5 bases, with 13 bases separating them. CDR3 in amino acids: CASSLAGNRDQPQHF. Written as DNA, the CDR3 is TGTGCCAGCAGCTTAGCCGGGAACCGGGATCAGCCCCAGCATTTT.

The table lists this clone with a few counts. The chain uses TRBV7-9 and TRBJ1-1; 7 bases line up with TRBD1. Germline CDR1 and CDR2: SEHNR and FQNEAQ (reference sequence). J was trimmed by 3 bases and V by 5 bases; bases with no gene match: 15. The CDR3 contains 17 residues. CDR3 coding DNA: TGTGCCAGCAGCGGCACAGGGGTGTGGTCAAGGGACACTGAAGCTTTCTTT. This gives the protein CASSGTGVWSRDTEAFF.

Only one count was recorded for this clone. The chain recombines TRBV28 with TRBJ2-4, with 7 bases lining up with TRBD1. V gave up 5 bases and J gave up 1 base; unmatched junction bases: 11. Germline V gene lookup returns CDR1 MDHEN and CDR2 SYDVKM. The CDR3 totals 17 residues. The CDR3 is CASSTVDRAKAKNIQYF. For the CDR3, the DNA is TGTGCCAGCAGTACGGTAGACAGGGCGAAGGCCAAAAACATTCAGTACTTC.

This chain uses TRBV29-1 with TRBJ2-1; 7 positions match TRBD1. The CDR3 totals 13 residues. Germline V gene sequence: CDR1 SQVTM, CDR2 ANQGSEA. J gave up 4 bases and V 2 bases, and 2 bases lay outside the gene matches. Here the CDR3 DNA reads TGCAGCGTTGAAACAGGGGATTACAATGAGCAGTTCTTC. As protein: CSVETGDYNEQFF.

The chain carries TRBV5-4 and TRBJ2-7, with 7 bases matching TRBD1. The J segment lost 2 bases and the V segment lost 0 bases, leaving 2 bases of the junction unmatched. Germline V gene sequence: CDR1 SGHNT, CDR2 YYREEE (reference sequence). This CDR3 has 14 amino acids. CDR3 bases: TGTGCCAGCAGCTTGGTAGGGGGCCCCTACGAGCAGTACTTC. It is translated as CASSLVGGPYEQYF.

The V and J genes are TRBV7-6 and TRBJ1-6; TRBD1 is a possible D gene (6 bases). Germline loops: CDR1 SGHVS, CDR2 FNYEAQ. V was shortened by 2 bases and J by 7 bases, with 6 bases between the two germline ends. This CDR3 comprises 13 residues. The CDR3 DNA follows: TGTGCCAGCAGCTTAACAGGGAATTCACCCCTCCACTTT. It is translated as CASSLTGNSPLHF. Full variable domain (missing parts from reference TRBV7-6 and TRBJ1-6): GAGVSQSPRYKVTKRGQDVALRCDPISGHVSLYWYRQALGQGPEFLTYFNYEAQQDKSGLPNDRFSAERPEGSISTLTIQRTEQRDSAMYRCASSLTGNSPLHFGNGTRLTVT.

This clone has just one count. The rearrangement joins TRBV11-3 to TRBJ1-5; no firm D call. CDR1 is SGHNT and CDR2 is YENEEA in the germline V gene. V was shortened by 2 bases and J by 5 bases, with 10 bases between the two germline ends. The CDR3 consists of 14 residues. CDR3 protein: CASSLPQHDQPQHF. The DNA of the CDR3 is TGTGCCAGCAGCTTACCGCAGCATGATCAGCCCCAGCATTTT.

This chain joins TRBV7-2 and TRBJ1-2, with D possibly matching TRBD1 (6 bases). Trimming took 5 bases from V and 6 from J, leaving 10 bases between them. Germline-derived CDR1 and CDR2 are SGHTA and FQGNSA. CDR3 length: 12 residues. The CDR3 sequence: CASSPRTDGYTF. The CDR3 DNA is TGTGCCAGCAGCCCCAGGACAGATGGCTACACCTTC.

The genes are TRBV2 and TRBJ2-1; 7 nucleotides match TRBD1. In germline, CDR1 is SNHLY, CDR2 FYNNEI. The CDR3 sequence is 14 residues long. V dropped 8 bases and J dropped 2; count of bases not matched to a gene: 6. The CDR3 DNA reads TGTGCCAGCTGGGGACAGAATACCTACAATGAGCAGTTCTTC. This sequence encodes CASWGQNTYNEQFF.

This clone was recorded only once. The genes are TRBV29-1 and TRBJ2-1; weak D call: TRBD1 (5 bases). The CDR3 runs to 14 residues. Germline V gene sequence: CDR1 SQVTM, CDR2 ANQGSEA. The V gene lost 3 bases and the J gene lost 0 bases, with 9 bases spanning the gap. This chain's CDR3 is CSVETASSYNEQFF. In nucleotides, the CDR3 is TGCAGCGTTGAGACAGCCAGCTCCTACAATGAGCAGTTCTTC.

The chain uses TRBV6-1 and TRBJ2-5; TRBD2 matches 11 bases. CDR3 length equals 15 residues. In germline, CDR1 is MNHNS, CDR2 SASEGT. The J segment lost 5 bases and the V segment lost 8 bases, leaving 10 bases of the junction unmatched. In nucleotides, the CDR3 is TGTGCCAGCCGCTTACTAGCGGGAGCTCTGGAGACCCAGTACTTC. Its protein is CASRLLAGALETQYF.

The gene calls are TRBV6-4 and TRBJ2-6; D ambiguous. Per germline, CDR1 MRHNA and CDR2 SNTAGT. This CDR3 has 15 residues. The V end was cut by 6 bases, the J end by 0 bases, with 9 bases between. DNA of the CDR3: TGTGCCAGCAGCGTCAGCCTCTCTGGGGCCAACGTCCTGACTTTC. Amino acids: CASSVSLSGANVLTF.

V is TRBV5-1 and J is TRBJ2-2; D unresolved. This CDR3 comprises 13 residues. Trimming stripped 7 bases from V and 3 bases from J, with 10 bases between. The germline gives CDR1 SGHRS, CDR2 YFSETQ. CDR3 region: CASHVPDTGELFF. In DNA form, the CDR3 reads TGCGCCAGCCACGTACCGGACACCGGGGAGCTGTTTTTT.

A single count supports this clone. The chain recombines TRBV11-2 with TRBJ1-1; the match to TRBD1 covers 8 bases. The germline CDR1 and CDR2 sequences are SGHAT and FQNNGV. V gave up 5 bases and J gave up 4 bases; unmatched junction bases: 6. The CDR3 totals 14 residues. The DNA for the CDR3 is TGTGCCAGCAGCCGAACAGGGGGACCCACTGAAGCTTTCTTT. Amino acids: CASSRTGGPTEAFF.

The chain couples TRBV19 to TRBJ2-1; maybe TRBD2 (6 bases). The CDR3 spans 15 residues. The germline V and J ends were trimmed by 3 bases and 7 bases, with 16 bases remaining between them. Germline-derived CDR1 and CDR2 are LNHDA and SQIVND (reference sequence). The CDR3 DNA reads as TGTGCCAGTAGTATTTCGGTGGGAGGCCGGAATGAGCAGTTCTTC. Encoded protein: CASSISVGGRNEQFF.

The sample holds a few counts of this clone. V usage is TRBV19 and J usage is TRBJ2-7; weak D call: TRBD2 (6 bases). The V end was cut by 5 bases, the J end by 3 bases, with 17 bases between. Germline lookup yields CDR1 LNHDA and CDR2 SQIVND (reference sequence). The CDR3 consists of 15 residues. DNA for the CDR3: TGTGCCAGTAGTCCTGCTGGTAGCGGCATCTACGAGCAGTACTTC. Protein sequence: CASSPAGSGIYEQYF.

V gene TRBV29-1 combines with J gene TRBJ2-3; D is uncertain. The CDR3 length is 13 residues. V was shortened by 6 bases and J by 1 base, with 11 bases between the two germline ends. Germline V CDR1 and CDR2: SQVTM, ANQGSEA. The CDR3 DNA follows: TGCAGCGTCCCGGTTATTCGCACAGATACGCAGTATTTT. Its protein is CSVPVIRTDTQYF.

J is TRBJ2-1 and V is TRBV28; the match to TRBD1 covers 11 bases. The CDR3 contains 16 residues. Germline lookup yields CDR1 MDHEN and CDR2 SYDVKM. V lost 2 bases to trimming and J lost 2 bases; unmatched junction nucleotides: 2. The CDR3 region is CASSLGTGGTYNEQFF. The CDR3 DNA reads as TGTGCCAGCAGTTTAGGGACAGGGGGGACCTACAATGAGCAGTTCTTC.

This chain's CDR3 is CAIGQGRNGYTF. The CDR3 DNA reads as TGTGCCATCGGGCAGGGGAGGAATGGCTACACCTTC. This sequence joins TRBV6-5 and TRBJ1-2; D might be TRBD1 (6 bases). The CDR3 consists of 12 residues. Germline values: CDR1 MNHEY, CDR2 SVGAGI. V lost 10 bases, J lost 6 bases, and 15 bases lay in between.

The chain has TRBV27 and TRBJ2-3; D is unresolved. V was pared by 5 bases and J by 1 base, with 13 bases between. The CDR3 is 15 residues long. Germline V gene lookup returns CDR1 MNHEY and CDR2 SMNVEV (reference sequence). Written as DNA, the CDR3 is TGTGCCAGCAGTGCCAACGGACGGGGCACAGATACGCAGTATTTT. This translates into CASSANGRGTDTQYF.

The J gene is TRBJ1-2, the V gene TRBV15; D is ambiguous. Trimming took 7 bases from V and 7 from J, leaving 13 bases between them. The CDR3 has 12 residues. Germline CDR1 LNHNV, CDR2 YYDKDF (reference sequence). The CDR3 DNA reads TGTGCCACCACCCAAGAAGAGACTGGCTACACCTTC. Its translation: CATTQEETGYTF.

The chain joins TRBV5-1 to TRBJ1-6; maybe TRBD1 (5 bases). The germline gives CDR1 SGHRS, CDR2 YFSETQ. The CDR3 has 14 amino acids. The germline V and J ends were trimmed by 5 bases and 10 bases, with 16 bases remaining between them. The DNA of the CDR3 is TGCGCCAGCAGTGGACACGCGGCTGGATCACCCCTCCACTTT. Amino acid sequence: CASSGHAAGSPLHF.

The V gene is TRBV28, the J gene TRBJ2-3; 9 bases are a match to TRBD2. The CDR3 spans 17 residues. Per the germline V gene, CDR1 is MDHEN and CDR2 is SYDVKM. With V trimmed by 5 bases and J by 0 bases, 9 bases remained unmatched. In nucleotides, the CDR3 is TGTGCCAGCAGTACCATAGGCGGGGGGGCTAGCACAGATACGCAGTATTTT. This sequence encodes CASSTIGGGASTDTQYF.

The chain employs TRBV5-6 and TRBJ1-1; possible D gene TRBD1, 5 bases. Trimming removed 3 bases from V and 3 bases from J, with 9 bases in between. Looked up from germline, CDR1 is SGHDT and CDR2 is YYEEEE. The CDR3 is 13 amino acids. The CDR3 spells CASSSGLDTEAFF. The CDR3 DNA is TGTGCCAGCAGCTCGGGGCTGGACACTGAAGCTTTCTTT. The whole variable domain, filled in from reference TRBV5-6 and TRBJ1-1, reads DAGVTQSPTHLIKTRGQQVTLRCSPKSGHDTVSWYQQALGQGPQFIFQYYEEEERQRGNFPDRFSGHQFPNYSSELNVNALLLGDSALYLCASSSGLDTEAFFGQGTRLTVV.